This TCR beta chain derives from a study of T cells after somatic rescue of genetic block. J gave up 8 bases and V 7 bases, and 12 bases lay outside the gene matches. Per the germline V gene, CDR1 is SQVTM and CDR2 is ANQGSEA. The CDR3 contains 14 residues. Assay used: immunoSEQ multiplex PCR; TCRdb lists only in-frame clones, some missing. The table lists about 72,000 clones, under 95% of them singletons, with roughly 2.9% in the top ten. The source is a man under 40. The rearrangement uses TRBV29-1 and TRBJ2-1, with 9 bases identical to TRBD1. The specimen sequenced was peripheral blood mononuclear cells (PBMCs). This CDR3 is CSGRPGQGAYEQFF. The CDR3 DNA sequence: TGCAGCGGCAGACCGGGACAGGGAGCCTATGAGCAGTTCTTC.